The present TCR beta chain was sequenced within a study of cytomegalovirus exposure and HLA in healthy donors. The study's findings and limits: A few CMV-associated chains were confirmed in vitro to be specific for CMV antigens. The tendency of first-cohort TCR clusters to co-occur in the 100 to 150 validation repertoires was identified by a subsequent analysis. Cytomegalovirus status, reportedly, was diagnosed with high specificity and sensitivity by the classifier.

Concerning this clone itself: The antigen is not known.

This CDR3 is built from 17 residues. Germline V lookup: CDR1 MDHEN, CDR2 SYDVKM. V shed 6 bases and J 0 bases; nucleotides not matched to a gene: 11. Method: immunoSEQ multiplex PCR; TCRdb's copy keeps in-frame clones and lacks some. The sample includes 85,000 to 120,000 clones, 88% of them seen just once. The sequence was collected from a young woman in good health and CMV-seropositive. The source material was PBMCs. The V call is TRBV28, the J call TRBJ1-5, with 7 bases lining up with TRBD1. CDR3 protein: CASSLTGWGISNQPQHF. In DNA, the CDR3 is TGTGCCAGCAGCCTGACAGGGTGGGGGATTAGCAATCAGCCCCAGCATTTT.